The 4 T cell receptor beta chains in this list originate from one sample, sequenced in a study of cytomegalovirus exposure and HLA in healthy donors. The PCR contained 60 Vbeta and 13 Jbeta primers. Libraries were prepared by immunoSEQ multiplex PCR; TCRdb keeps only in-frame clonotypes and omits some of them. The sample lists 30,000 to 40,000 clones, approximately 61% occurring once. The material sequenced was PBMCs. The receptors stem from a man aged 45-65 years in good health and CMV-seropositive.

The CDR3 loop is CSVAGTSGAVEQFF. As DNA, the CDR3 is TGCAGCGTGGCCGGGACTAGCGGAGCGGTGGAGCAGTTCTTC. The chain joins TRBV29-1 to TRBJ2-1; TRBD2 agrees at 11 bases. The ends lost 6 bases at V and 10 bases at J; junction bases unmatched: 11. Germline values: CDR1 SQVTM, CDR2 ANQGSEA. The CDR3 contains 14 residues.

This clone was observed a few times. The gene calls are TRBV30 and TRBJ1-1; possible D gene TRBD1, 5 bases. Germline V gene lookup returns CDR1 GTSNPN and CDR2 SVGIG (reference sequence). CDR3 length: 13 residues. V was cut by 4 bases and J by 5 bases, with 14 bases left in between. This CDR3 is CAWTRGGATEAFF. The CDR3 DNA reads TGTGCCTGGACTCGCGGTGGGGCGACTGAAGCTTTCTTT.

The V call is TRBV27, the J call TRBJ1-5; D not resolved. From germline, CDR1 is MNHEY and CDR2 SMNVEV (reference sequence). The ends were cut back, 0 bases at V and 7 bases at J, with 10 bases in the middle. The CDR3 consists of 14 residues. The CDR3 DNA follows: TGTGCCAGCAGTTTATCTTCGCGCGGGCAGCCCCAGCATTTT. It translates to CASSLSSRGQPQHF.

The gene calls are TRBV5-1 and TRBJ2-7; D gene unclear. The CDR3 has 13 amino acids. Looked up from germline, CDR1 is SGHRS and CDR2 is YFSETQ. The V end was cut by 2 bases, the J end by 4 bases, with 10 bases between. The CDR3 nucleotides are TGCGCCAGCAGCTTTGCAGGTCAGTACGAGCAGTACTTC. Its translation: CASSFAGQYEQYF.